A single T cell receptor beta chain is shown here with its context. The target of this receptor is not known. Base qualities were left out, and no much larger clone turns up one base away. The sample originates from a study of immune characteristics of hereditary and idiopathic chronic pancreatitis. For the study in its entirety: The study profiled local pancreatic immune cells and TCRbeta repertoires in hereditary and idiopathic chronic pancreatitis compared with control organ donor pancreases. TCRbeta sequencing included about five control pancreases, seven or eight pancreases with hereditary chronic pancreatitis and about 6 pancreases with idiopathic chronic pancreatitis. The gDNA-based approach was selected because the approach required minimal in vitro experimental manipulation of T cells infiltrating the pancreas. General conclusions and limits of the study: Significantly increased TCRbeta repertoire diversity and reduced clonality were observed in both chronic pancreatitis groups relative to controls. Because patient tissue could be obtained only at the time of TPIAT, immune findings may have been influenced by differences in disease duration. Chronic pancreatitis caused by alcohol use was not included in the study. Hereditary and idiopathic chronic pancreatitis differed in Vbeta-Jbeta gene family usage, including TRBV10, TRBV19, TRBV23 and TRBV5. Among about a dozen chronic pancreatitis patients, higher numbers of productive TCR rearrangements went along with higher disease severity scores, showing a positive correlation.

Receptor amplification or capture employed the immunoSEQ multiplex PCR assay. From pancreatic genomic DNA, the TCRbeta CDR3 region along with adjacent sequences was amplified and then sequenced. The original methods were these. Repertoire diversity was assessed as a mean normalized Shannon-Wiener index, together with productive clonality and counts of productive rearrangements. Control and chronic pancreatitis repertoire metrics were compared by means of the nonparametric Mann-Whitney U test. CDR3beta sequences with identical amino acid composition and length across subjects were defined as shared clonotypes. TCRdb took over this immuneACCESS table, retaining in-frame rearrangements with V and J assigned. Such tables are incomplete; in checked studies, under half of the missing clones stem from an unresolved V gene, and the remainder is unexplained. V and J calls and clone size follow that table, whereas D and trimming were derived from the DNA. The sample has about 13,000 clones on record, less than 85% of them singletons. Jointly, the top ten make up approximately 14% of the sample.

Trimming accounts for 3 bases at V and 5 bases at J, while the number of junction bases matched to no gene is 6. CDR1 LNHNV and CDR2 YYDKDF are derived from the germline V gene (reference sequence). The CDR3 covers 14 residues, taking in both the cysteine and the phenylalanine. The only DNA kept is the CDR3, 42 bases in frame from the first base. Chronic pancreatitis pancreas tissue was obtained from patients undergoing total pancreatectomy with islet autotransplantation (TPIAT). Included chronic pancreatitis patients had no known history of diabetes. For TCRbeta sequencing, genomic DNA was extracted directly from bulk pancreas tissue, without T cell sorting. At two US centers, pancreas tissues from patients and organ donors were collected on a consecutive basis.

The TCR originated in a human donor with chronic pancreatitis. The chain couples TRBV15 to TRBJ1-2, and TRBD1 aligns with 7 junction nucleotides. Sequenced sample: pancreas tissue with hereditary chronic pancreatitis. The CDR3 amino acid sequence is: CATSRTGQVYGYTF. The base sequence is TGTGCCACCAGCAGGACTGGACAGGTATATGGCTACACCTTC.